This TCR beta chain was identified during a study of blood T cells in healthy people across ages. Study outcomes and limitations: As age increased, TCR beta diversity per million T cells fell in a roughly linear fashion. The study found more naive CD4+ cells and higher diversity in long-lived than aged donors.

V lost 5 bases, J lost 5 bases, and 18 bases lay in between. The length of the CDR3 is 15 residues. Germline CDR1 is MNHEY and CDR2 is SMNVEV (reference sequence). There were healthy Caucasian individuals from Russia, aged roughly 6 to 100, serving as donors. A second PCR, run for roughly 7 to 12 cycles, used a sample-barcoded 5' primer plus a J-beta primer mix. TCRdb processed the 5' RACE reads anew with MiXCR; each CDR3 protein has one entry. The table includes about 730,000 distinct CDR3 sequences, about 40% detected once. This clonotype has a count of ten or more. Antigen specificity is unknown. The sequenced material came from blood. The J gene is TRBJ2-5, the V gene TRBV27; D unclear. This clonotype was sampled from a woman between 55 and 75 years old in good health. CDR3: CASSPDSHRWETQYF. Here the CDR3 DNA reads TGTGCCAGCAGTCCTGACTCCCATCGGTGGGAGACCCAGTACTTC.